This T cell receptor (beta chain) appears in the sequencing data of a study of T-cell reconstitution after alpha-beta-depleted transplantation in children. This clonotype was seen at least ten times. As it was prepared, the TCRbeta library received unique molecular identifiers. TCRdb reanalysed the PCR reads using MiXCR and keeps one entry per CDR3 protein. Found here are approximately 97,000 distinct CDR3 sequences, approximately 6% of them singletons; the top ten hold 6% to 7%. The TCR comes from a female patient between 2 and 10 years old who had a stem cell transplant for Fanconi anemia, so the T cells may come from the graft donor. The sequences come from PBMCs, mostly from graft donor cells, collected 60 days after TCRalphabeta/CD19-depleted stem cell transplant.

For the CDR3, the DNA is TGTGCCAGCAGTAGTGCTTTGAGGGAGGGCTCCTACAATGAGCAGTTCTTC. This encodes CASSSALREGSYNEQFF. The rearrangement links TRBV28 to TRBJ2-1, with 7 nucleotides matching TRBD2. The CDR3 covers 17 residues. The germline V gene has CDR1 MDHEN and CDR2 SYDVKM. V lost 5 bases, J lost 0 bases, and 10 bases stayed unmatched.